The source of this T cell receptor beta chain is a study of blood T cell repertoires in COVID-19. Overall study: Donors in the United States, Italy and Spain gave samples during acute or convalescent COVID-19. Nucleic acid was either cDNA or gDNA, and it came from T cells, B-cell-depleted T cells, or PBMCs.

The CDR3 runs to 15 residues. V lost 3 bases to trimming and J lost 1 base; unmatched junction nucleotides: 5. Looked up from germline, CDR1 is MNHEY and CDR2 is SVGEGT. Per the original data handling: Using reference gene primer amplification, nucleated cell counts were estimated. This table comes from immunoSEQ multiplex PCR, and its TCRdb copy is limited to in-frame clones, with some not included. V and J calls and clone size are copied from that table; D and trimming were computed from the DNA. This sample has 280,000 or so clones, with about 83% found just once. Specimen: peripheral blood. This clonotype was sampled from a woman between 45 and 65 years old who had recovered from COVID-19. V gene TRBV6-2 or TRBV6-3 combines with J gene TRBJ1-2; 7 nucleotides align to TRBD1. The CDR3 here is CASSYGQENNYGYTF. CDR3 in DNA: TGTGCCAGCAGTTATGGACAGGAAAATAACTATGGCTACACCTTC.